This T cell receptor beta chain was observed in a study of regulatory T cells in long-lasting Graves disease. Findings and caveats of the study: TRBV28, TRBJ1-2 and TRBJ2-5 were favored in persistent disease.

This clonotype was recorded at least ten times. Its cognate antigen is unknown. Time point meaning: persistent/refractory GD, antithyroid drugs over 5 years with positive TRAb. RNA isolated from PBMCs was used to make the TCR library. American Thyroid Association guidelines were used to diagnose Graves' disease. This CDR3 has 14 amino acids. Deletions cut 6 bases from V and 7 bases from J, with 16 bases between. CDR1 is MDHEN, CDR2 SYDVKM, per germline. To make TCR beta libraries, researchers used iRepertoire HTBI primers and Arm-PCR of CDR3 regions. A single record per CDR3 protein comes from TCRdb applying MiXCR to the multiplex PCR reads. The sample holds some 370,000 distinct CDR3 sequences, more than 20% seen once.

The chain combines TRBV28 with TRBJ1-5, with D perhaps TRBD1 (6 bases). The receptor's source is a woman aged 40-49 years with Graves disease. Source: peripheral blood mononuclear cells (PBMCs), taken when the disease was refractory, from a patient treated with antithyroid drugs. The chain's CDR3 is CASSRDKLRQPQHF. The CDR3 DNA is TGTGCCAGCAGCCGGGACAAACTAAGGCAGCCCCAGCATTTT.